A selection of T cell receptor beta chains follows, all from one sample in a study of healthy donors' naive CD4 and CD8 T cells. MiXCR, run by TCRdb on the reads, gives a single entry per CDR3 protein. In the table there are about 180,000 distinct CDR3 sequences, about 76% of which are singletons. Sequencing was done on a sample of naive CD4+ and CD8+ T cells sorted from blood, pooled from several donors. The receptors come from a pool of human donors in good health; the sample pools cells from several healthy donors. Each CDR3 is given with its conserved first and last residue. A D gene is named only where the DNA matches it firmly. Expanded clones get a size class; other rows say once, few or many, or leave the size out.

d_call | j_call | clone_size | v_call | cdr3_nt | cdr3_aa
- | TRBJ1-1 | - | TRBV4-3 | TGCGCCAGCAGCCTGGAACAGGCAGGAGGCACTGAAGCTTTCTTT | CASSLEQAGGTEAFF
TRBD2 | TRBJ2-1 | once | TRBV6-5 | TGTGCCAGCACCCTGGCGGGAGGGCCGATCGGTGAGCAGTTCTTC | CASTLAGGPIGEQFF
- | TRBJ2-3 | - | TRBV29-1 | TGCAGCGTTGTGGCCGGGGTGACAGATACGCAGTATTTT | CSVVAGVTDTQYF
TRBD2 | TRBJ2-1 | - | TRBV29-1 | TGCAGCGTTCAGGGACTAGCGGTCTACAATGAGCAGTTCTTC | CSVQGLAVYNEQFF
- | TRBJ1-1 | - | TRBV19 | TGTGCCAGTAGTATATCTCCCATGGGGATGAACACTGAAGCTTTCTTT | CASSISPMGMNTEAFF
- | TRBJ2-7 | - | TRBV11-1 | TGTGCCAGCAGCTTAGCGGGGCCCGGCCGCGAGCAGTACTTC | CASSLAGPGREQYF
- | TRBJ2-2 | - | TRBV29-1 | TGCAGCGTGCAGGGGAGTTCGTACACCGGGGAGCTGTTTTTT | CSVQGSSYTGELFF
TRBD2 | TRBJ2-3 | few | TRBV6-5 | TGTGCCAGCAGTATGGGACTAGCGGGAGGGCCAGATACGCAGTATTTT | CASSMGLAGGPDTQYF
TRBD2 | TRBJ2-1 | - | TRBV14 | TGTGCCAGCAGCCTTGGGGGAGGGGAGGGCCTTGGCGCCTACAATGAGCAGTTCTTC | CASSLGGGEGLGAYNEQFF
TRBD1 | TRBJ1-2 | - | TRBV10-3 | TGTGCCATCAGCTTACCGGACAGGGTGAACTATGGCTACACCTTC | CAISLPDRVNYGYTF
- | TRBJ2-5 | - | TRBV29-1 | TGCAGCGTTGAGTGGGGCAGGGGAGGGGAGACCCAGTACTTC | CSVEWGRGGETQYF
- | TRBJ1-2 | few | TRBV29-1 | TGCAGCGTTGAAATGGCAGCCTATGGCTACACCTTC | CSVEMAAYGYTF
- | TRBJ1-3 | - | TRBV7-8 | TGTGCCAGCAGCTTAGATGGCTCTGGAAACACCATATATTTT | CASSLDGSGNTIYF
TRBD1 | TRBJ2-5 | - | TRBV24-1 | TGTGCCACCAGTGAAGGGGACAGCCAAGAGACCCAGTACTTC | CATSEGDSQETQYF
TRBD1 | TRBJ1-5 | - | TRBV29-1 | TGCAGCGTTGTGGGACAGAGCCCAAATCAGCCCCAGCATTTT | CSVVGQSPNQPQHF
TRBD2 | TRBJ2-3 | - | TRBV5-5 | TGTGCCAGCAGCCCGCGGACTAGCGGGAGTCTCGCAGATACGCAGTATTTT | CASSPRTSGSLADTQYF
TRBD2 | TRBJ2-5 | - | TRBV5-6 | TGTGCCAGCAGCCTGGGACTAGCGGGACTGGGAGAGACCCAGTACTTC | CASSLGLAGLGETQYF
TRBD2 | TRBJ2-7 | once | TRBV29-1 | TGCAGCGTTCTACTAGCGGGAGGTCTCTACGAGCAGTACTTC | CSVLLAGGLYEQYF